The following is a T cell receptor beta chain sequence with its context. Its antigen has not been determined. Nothing much larger sits one base from this clone, and base qualities are not available. The data stem from a study of CD8+ T cells in alopecia areata (dated by TCRdb to 2017 to 2018). For the wider study: Treated patients were enrolled in an open-label pilot trial of oral tofacitinib at 5 to 10 mg twice daily for moderate-to-severe alopecia areata. Human TCRbeta sequencing covered scalp tissue and sorted CD4+ and CD8+ peripheral blood T cells from patchy and totalis/universalis alopecia areata patients and healthy controls. The RNA source kit depended on sample type: the PAXgene miRNA kit for fixed scalp, the miRNeasy kit for PBMCs, and the RNeasy kit for mouse skin. To study T cell clonal expansion in alopecia areata, the researchers applied high-throughput TCRbeta sequencing to both the C3H/HeJ mouse model and human patients. Tofacitinib-treated patients had biopsies at baseline and at 4 and 24 weeks of treatment, with a later scalp biopsy in several patients. Patients stayed on tofacitinib for 6 to 18 months and then had 6 months of follow-up off drug so that delayed response and recurrence could be assessed. Scalp clonality was compared across normal scalp (n=4), patchy alopecia areata scalp (n=8), and alopecia totalis/universalis scalp (n=8). Amplification of TCRbeta CDR3 regions was done by immunoSEQ multiplex PCR using 35 Vbeta forward primers and 13 Jbeta reverse primers. Summary of the overall study and its limitations: TCR sequences shared between patients were less clear than in mice, possibly partly because of HLA diversity in the patient population. Unlike mouse skin, which is dominated by gammadelta T cells, normal human skin has resident alphabeta T cells that are also sequenced, and this complicates analysis of the scalp TCR repertoire. Compared with normal scalp, lesional scalp, particularly in alopecia totalis/universalis, had higher clonality and more expanded CD8+ clones, which suggests antigenic drive.

Library generation was performed with the immunoSEQ multiplex PCR assay. RNA was extracted from all samples and reverse transcribed into cDNA as template for TCR sequencing. SuperScript III was used to make first-strand cDNA, primed with a 2:1 mix of oligo-dT and random hexamers. Amplification bias was assessed with a synthetic immune receptor repertoire, and residual bias was removed computationally. The original methods were these. After raw reads were preprocessed to remove errors, the CDR3 was defined following IMGT conventions as running from the conserved cysteine to phenylalanine. Clonality was computed as 1 minus the Shannon entropy, with the entropy normalized by log2 of the number of productive unique TCRs. Whether each scalp clone was CD4 or CD8 was inferred by checking scalp TCRbeta sequences against the CD4 and CD8 repertoires from sorted blood. TCRdb carries this immuneACCESS record with in-frame sequences only. Its versions omit some clonotypes, under half of them owing to an unresolved V gene in the studies checked, with the rest unexplained. V and J calls and clone size are those listed in that table; D and trimming were worked out from the DNA. The sample includes some 110,000 clones, with about two fifths observed a single time. The ten largest account for 3% to 3.5% of the sample.

Lesional scalp punch biopsies and peripheral blood were obtained from alopecia areata patients. PBMCs were separated by density centrifugation and stained for CD3, CD4 and CD8, after which CD4+ and CD8+ T cells were sorted on a FACSAria. Trimming takes 6 bases off V and 10 bases off J; junction bases not matched to a gene: 13. The germline V gene specifies KGHSH as CDR1 and LQKENI as CDR2. There are 16 amino acids in the CDR3, from cysteine to phenylalanine inclusive. CDR3 DNA only is kept here, 48 bases in frame from base 1. The sequence came from a human donor with alopecia areata. This sequence uses TRBV18 and TRBJ1-6; 9 nucleotides in the junction match TRBD1. Sequenced input: CD4+ T cells sorted from blood. The nucleotide sequence reads as follows: TGTGCCAGCTCGGATGGGTTAGACAGGGGGTGGTCACCCCTCCACTTT. Translation gives CASSDGLDRGWSPLHF.